This T cell receptor (beta chain) was sequenced for a study of beta chain features in type 1 diabetes (dated by TCRdb to 2016 to 2019). Some background on the complete study: No differences in mean age, gender distribution, total cell number or subset yield were found between patients and healthy donors. A total of about 100,000,000 sorted cells were examined across all samples, and RNA yield correlated strongly with the number of cells per subset. The study compared TCRB repertoires of sorted circulating CD4+ T cell subsets between recently diagnosed type 1 diabetes patients and matched healthy donors. Regulatory and stem cell-like memory subsets were obtained from only 8 patients and roughly eight healthy donors, while naive and central memory subsets were obtained from all 30 or so donors.

A single peripheral blood draw of approximately 0.11 L on average was collected from each donor into heparinised tubes. Naive, central memory, regulatory and stem cell-like memory CD4+ T cells were sorted on a BD FACSAria II using a panel including CD45RO, CCR7, CD25, CD127, CD95 and CD27. Purity was above 95% for every sorted population. PBMCs were isolated right away by Lymphoprep density gradient centrifugation and were stained directly, without culture. So that batch effects would be minimized, each experiment stained and sorted samples in pairs, pairing one healthy donor with one patient. The entire isolated RNA was reverse transcribed using the High Capacity cDNA Reverse Transcription Kit, and thus expressed TCRB transcripts were sequenced. Naive, central memory and regulatory T cell samples underwent deep immunoSEQ sequencing, averaging about 3.57 million total reads per sample. Sorted cells were lysed in RLT buffer and RNA was extracted with DNase-treated RNeasy Micro or Mini kits, depending on cell number. Each cell subset was processed separately to prevent cross-contamination, with patient and healthy donor samples processed together. The immunoSEQ multiplex PCR was used to amplify TCRB sequences from cDNA, generating 87-bp fragments that spanned the CDR3 region. Sequencing of the amplicons was performed on the Illumina HiSeq platform. On the study's bioinformatics: PCR bias was computationally corrected using synthetic template baselines, reads within Hamming distance 2 were collapsed, and singletons that could not be merged were discarded. Reads were aligned against IMGT so that V, D and J genes, CDR3 length and insertions or deletions at six rearrangement sites could be assigned. Within each subset, clonotype counts were normalized to the number of sorted cells before true diversity and Gini coefficients were calculated with the tcR R package. Repertoire sharing was quantified using the overlap coefficient calculated on TCRB nucleotide sequences. Here the immuneACCESS table is served through TCRdb, limited to in-frame sequences with V and J called. Missing clones are a known gap in these copies; in checked studies unresolved V genes cover under half, and the rest lacks a known reason. V and J calls and clone size follow that table, whereas D and trimming were derived from the DNA. The sample table contains about 320,000 clones; only one count was recorded for 14% of them. The ten largest make up 6.7% of the sample.

General conclusions and limits of the study: Because cDNA rather than genomic DNA was sequenced, highly expressing activated cells could have been over-represented, although no difference in activation and CD3 levels was found between groups. Shorter templates might be favored by PCR, yet because patient and control samples were amplified and corrected together, any such skew would affect both groups equally. Because the HLA sub-analyses included only small numbers of individuals, any influence of HLA type on TCRB rearrangement was left unresolved. In all four CD4+ subsets, TCRB CDR3 length was moderately but significantly shorter in type 1 diabetes patients. The naive, central memory and regulatory TCRB repertoires appeared to resemble one another more closely among patients than among healthy donors. At VDJ recombination sites, patients with type 1 diabetes made fewer insertions and deleted more nucleotides, a pattern implying thymic rearrangement abnormalities.

Taken from cysteine to phenylalanine, the CDR3 has 15 residues. The read is trimmed to its CDR3 DNA, 45 bases read in frame from base 1. Ends trimmed: V by 1 base, J by 4 bases; bases unmatched to a gene: 5. Reading the germline V gene gives CDR1 SGHVS and CDR2 FQNEAQ. Points on this clone: Its antigen specificity is not known. It has no much larger one-base neighbor in the sample; base qualities were not kept.

The chain joins TRBV7-8 to TRBJ1-1; 8 bases in between match TRBD1. The sequencing sample was made of central memory CD4+ T cells from blood. This TCR was sampled from a man between 25 and 39 years old in good health. The DNA reads as follows: TGTGCCAGCAGCTTAGTTCCAGGGGGCAGCACTGAAGCTTTCTTT. Translated, this is CASSLVPGGSTEAFF.